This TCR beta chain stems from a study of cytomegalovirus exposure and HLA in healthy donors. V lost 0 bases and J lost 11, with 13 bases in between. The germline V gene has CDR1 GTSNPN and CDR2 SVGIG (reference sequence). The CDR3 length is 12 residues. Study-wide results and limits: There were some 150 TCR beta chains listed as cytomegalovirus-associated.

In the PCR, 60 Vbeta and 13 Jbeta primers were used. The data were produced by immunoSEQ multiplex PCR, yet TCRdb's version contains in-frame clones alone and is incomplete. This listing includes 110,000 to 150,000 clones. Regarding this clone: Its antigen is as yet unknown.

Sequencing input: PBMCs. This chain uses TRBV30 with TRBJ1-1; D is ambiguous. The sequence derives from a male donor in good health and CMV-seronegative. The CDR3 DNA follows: TGTGCCTGGAGTGTAGGACTAGGTACCGCTTTCTTT. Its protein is CAWSVGLGTAFF.